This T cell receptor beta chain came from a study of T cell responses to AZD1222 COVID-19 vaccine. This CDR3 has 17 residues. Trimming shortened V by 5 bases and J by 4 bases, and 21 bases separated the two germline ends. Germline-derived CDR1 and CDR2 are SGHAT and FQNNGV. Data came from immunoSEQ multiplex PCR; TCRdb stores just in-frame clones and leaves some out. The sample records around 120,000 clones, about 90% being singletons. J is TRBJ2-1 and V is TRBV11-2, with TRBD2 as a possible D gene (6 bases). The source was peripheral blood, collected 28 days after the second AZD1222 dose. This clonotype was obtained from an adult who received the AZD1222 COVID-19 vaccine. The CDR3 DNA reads TGTGCCAGCAGCGGGCGTGGATCGGCGGGACCTTACAATGAGCAGTTCTTC. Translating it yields CASSGRGSAGPYNEQFF.